A selection of T cell receptor beta chains follows, all from one sample in a study of CD8+ T cells in alopecia areata. Profiled with immunoSEQ multiplex PCR; TCRdb holds only in-frame clones, not every one. The sample includes roughly 120,000 clones, roughly two fifths of them seen just once. Sequences were obtained from CD4+ T cells sorted from blood. The receptors come from a human donor with alopecia areata. Both conserved end residues are part of each CDR3. D genes are given only for firm matches. Rows may omit the clone size; those that give it use once, few, many or a size class.

J gene,D gene,clone size,V gene,CDR3 DNA,CDR3 protein
TRBJ2-1,TRBD1,-,TRBV5-1,TGCGCCAGCAGCTCCGGGACAGGGTCCTTAGCGGTCTACAATGAGCAGTTCTTC,CASSSGTGSLAVYNEQFF
TRBJ2-7,-,-,TRBV5-1,TGCGCCAGCAGTCCCCTTGGGACCGCCTACGAGCAGTACTTC,CASSPLGTAYEQYF
TRBJ1-2,-,-,TRBV6-5,TGTGCCAGCAACCCACTCGGGTGGACTAACTATGGCTACACCTTC,CASNPLGWTNYGYTF
TRBJ2-1,TRBD2,-,TRBV2,TGTGCCAGCAGTGGAATAGCGGGAGGGATTGAGCAGTTCTTC,CASSGIAGGIEQFF
TRBJ1-2,-,-,TRBV5-4,TGTGCCAGCAGCCGGACCGAGCGAGGCTATGGCTACACCTTC,CASSRTERGYGYTF
TRBJ2-2,-,few,TRBV28,TGTGCCAGCACCCCGAACACCGGGGAGCTGTTTTTT,CASTPNTGELFF
TRBJ1-4,-,few,TRBV28,TGTGCCAGCAGCACCGGGCTCAATGAAAAACTGTTTTTT,CASSTGLNEKLFF
TRBJ2-1,-,few,TRBV2,TGTGCCAGCAGTGACTCCCCAGGGAAGCAGTTCTTC,CASSDSPGKQFF
TRBJ2-2,-,-,TRBV2,TGTGCCAGCACCGGGGCAATCGACACCGGGGAGCTGTTTTTT,CASTGAIDTGELFF
TRBJ2-5,-,once,TRBV2,TGTGCCAGCAGTGAAACTGAGACCCAGTACTTC,CASSETETQYF
TRBJ2-6,-,few,TRBV5-1,TGCGCCAGCAGCTCGGGGGTATCTGGGGCCAACGTCCTGACTTTC,CASSSGVSGANVLTF
TRBJ2-4,-,-,TRBV28,TGTGCCAGCAGTTCGGACCTCGCCAAAAACATTCAGTACTTC,CASSSDLAKNIQYF
TRBJ2-7,TRBD2,few,TRBV30,TGTGCCTGGGGGCTAGCGGGAGGGTCGTACGAGCAGTACTTC,CAWGLAGGSYEQYF
TRBJ2-7,-,-,TRBV5-1,TGCGCCAGCAGCACCGTACCGGGCGAGCAGTACTTC,CASSTVPGEQYF
TRBJ1-1,-,-,TRBV7-8,TGTGCCAGCAGCTTAGGTCAGGGTCTGAACACTGAAGCTTTCTTT,CASSLGQGLNTEAFF
TRBJ1-2,-,few,TRBV7-2,TGTGCCAGCAGCCCAAGTACCACTGGCTACACCTTC,CASSPSTTGYTF
TRBJ2-1,TRBD2,-,TRBV29-1,TGCAGCGTTGGTGTTCGGACTAGGGTATACAATGAGCAGTTCTTC,CSVGVRTRVYNEQFF
TRBJ1-1,TRBD1,-,TRBV18,TGTGCCAGCTCACCCTACGGGACAGCGAACACTGAAGCTTTCTTT,CASSPYGTANTEAFF
TRBJ2-1,-,-,TRBV9,TGTGCCAGCAGCAAACGCCGGACCGTTAGCTCCTACAATGAGCAGTTCTTC,CASSKRRTVSSYNEQFF
TRBJ2-7,TRBD2,few,TRBV28,TGTGCCAGCAGTTCGCTACTAGCGGGAGGCCCCTACGAGCAGTACTTC,CASSSLLAGGPYEQYF
TRBJ2-2,-,-,TRBV29-1,TGCAGCGTTGAAGACAGGGCGCGGACCGGGGAGCTGTTTTTT,CSVEDRARTGELFF
TRBJ2-7,-,once,TRBV5-1,TGCGCCAGCAGCCGCCTGGACAGTGGCTCCTACGAGCAGTACTTC,CASSRLDSGSYEQYF
TRBJ1-2,-,few,TRBV7-2,TGTGCCAGCAGCCCCGCATCCTCCGGAGCGGCTAACTATGGCTACACCTTC,CASSPASSGAANYGYTF
TRBJ2-1,TRBD1,-,TRBV29-1,TGCAGCGTACTTACTCCGGGACAGCGCTACTCTTCCTACAATGAGCAGTTCTTC,CSVLTPGQRYSSYNEQFF
TRBJ2-7,-,few,TRBV13,TGTGCCAGCAGCTTGGGTGCTGGGCGGAAGGCCTACGAGCAGTACTTC,CASSLGAGRKAYEQYF
TRBJ2-7,-,-,TRBV18,TGTGCCAGCTCACCACAAGCCGGGACGGGGGCTCTGGAGCAGTACTTC,CASSPQAGTGALEQYF
TRBJ2-2,TRBD2,-,TRBV7-8,TGTGCCAGCAGAAACACTAGCGGGAGGTTCTCCGGGGAGCTGTTTTTT,CASRNTSGRFSGELFF
TRBJ2-3,TRBD2,few,TRBV29-1,TGCAGCGCCGCTGCCGGGGGGGGTCTTGGTACGCAGTATTTT,CSAAAGGGLGTQYF
TRBJ2-6,-,-,TRBV29-1,TGCAGCGTTGGGGACTCCCATTCTGGGGCCAACGTCCTGACTTTC,CSVGDSHSGANVLTF
TRBJ2-6,-,-,TRBV5-6,TGTGCCACCACCAAGTCCTCTGGGGCCAACGTCCTGACTTTC,CATTKSSGANVLTF
TRBJ2-3,TRBD2,few,TRBV30,TGTGCCTGGAGTGTACGTAGACTAGCGGCTAACACAGATACGCAGTATTTT,CAWSVRRLAANTDTQYF
TRBJ2-7,TRBD2,-,TRBV19,TGTGCCAGTAGTGTAGCTAGCGGAACCTACGAGCAGTACTTC,CASSVASGTYEQYF
TRBJ2-1,-,-,TRBV25-1,TGTGCCAGCAGTGAACAACTCGGAGATGAGCAGTTCTTC,CASSEQLGDEQFF
TRBJ1-6,TRBD1,-,TRBV7-2,TGTGCCAGCAGCTTAGTCGGACAGGCAAAGGGGTCACCCCTCCACTTT,CASSLVGQAKGSPLHF
TRBJ2-3,TRBD2,-,TRBV27,TGTGCCAGCAGTTTTCCACTAGCGGGAGAAATCTTTACGCAGTATTTT,CASSFPLAGEIFTQYF
TRBJ1-1,-,few,TRBV7-2,TGTGCCAGCAGCTGGGGGAACACTGAAGCTTTCTTT,CASSWGNTEAFF
TRBJ2-2,-,-,TRBV13,TGTGCCAGCAGCGCCGCGGGACCGAACACCGGGGAGCTGTTTTTT,CASSAAGPNTGELFF
TRBJ2-1,-,-,TRBV27,TGTGCCAGCAGTTTAAGGGCTAGCATCCCCTCCTACAATGAGCAGTTCTTC,CASSLRASIPSYNEQFF
TRBJ2-5,-,few,TRBV11-3,TGTGCCAGCAGCAAAGGGACCGCCGAGGCCCAGTACTTC,CASSKGTAEAQYF
TRBJ2-7,-,few,TRBV29-1,TGCAGCGTTGAAGATCAACCAGGGGTAGGCGAGCAGTACTTC,CSVEDQPGVGEQYF
TRBJ2-7,-,-,TRBV30,TGTGCCTGGAAACAGGACTCCGCCTCCTACGAGCAGTACTTC,CAWKQDSASYEQYF
TRBJ2-7,-,-,TRBV13,TGTGCCAGCAGCCGATTACGACAGGTCGGGGAGCAGTACTTC,CASSRLRQVGEQYF
TRBJ2-5,TRBD2,once,TRBV30,TGTGCCTGGAGTCAAGCGGGGCCCGTGGAGACCCAGTACTTC,CAWSQAGPVETQYF
TRBJ1-1,-,few,TRBV30,TGTGCCTGGAGGGCGTGGGGGAACACTGAAGCTTTCTTT,CAWRAWGNTEAFF
TRBJ2-3,-,-,TRBV28,TGTGCCAGCAGTTCCCCGGGAGACGGCACAGATACGCAGTATTTT,CASSSPGDGTDTQYF
TRBJ2-1,-,-,TRBV5-1,TGCGCCAGCAGCGGGAGGACAGGTCACAATGAGCAGTTCTTC,CASSGRTGHNEQFF
TRBJ2-3,-,-,TRBV7-2,TGTGCCAGCAGCTTCCGCCGGACCACAGATACGCAGTATTTT,CASSFRRTTDTQYF
TRBJ2-2,-,-,TRBV2,TGTGCCAGCAGGGGAGGCTCCTTGAACACCGGGGAGCTGTTTTTT,CASRGGSLNTGELFF
TRBJ1-1,-,-,TRBV5-1,TGCGCCAGCAGCTTGGTACCGGGCCAGAACACTGAAGCTTTCTTT,CASSLVPGQNTEAFF
TRBJ2-7,TRBD2,-,TRBV7-2,TGTGCCAGCAGCTTAGCTAGCGGGAGCGGCGAGCAGTACTTC,CASSLASGSGEQYF